Sequencing of this T cell receptor beta chain was carried out in a study of T cells in Graves' hyperthyroidism and ophthalmopathy. General study findings and limits: Most clonotypes expanded in the thyroid (above 0.001) were also present in blood.

This clonotype was seen repeatedly, ten times or more. The antigen is unknown. V gave up 4 bases and J gave up 4 bases, with 15 bases separating them. The length of the CDR3 is 15 residues. Germline assignment: CDR1 LGHNA and CDR2 YSLEER. The TCR beta CDR3 regions underwent amplification using RNA transcripts as the source. With the HTBI primer set, the TCR CDR3 went through a first round of RT-PCR. Via MiXCR, TCRdb re-called the multiplex PCR reads, giving one row per CDR3 protein. Among a few hundred thousand distinct CDR3 sequences listed, around a sixth were seen once. This TCR was sampled from a woman in her thirties with Graves' hyperthyroidism. The V and J genes are TRBV4-3 and TRBJ2-3, with D perhaps matching TRBD2 (6 bases). Sequenced material: blood. The CDR3 nucleotides are TGCGCCAGCAGCCGAACGGGAGTTGTCGCAGATACGCAGTATTTT. Its translation is CASSRTGVVADTQYF.